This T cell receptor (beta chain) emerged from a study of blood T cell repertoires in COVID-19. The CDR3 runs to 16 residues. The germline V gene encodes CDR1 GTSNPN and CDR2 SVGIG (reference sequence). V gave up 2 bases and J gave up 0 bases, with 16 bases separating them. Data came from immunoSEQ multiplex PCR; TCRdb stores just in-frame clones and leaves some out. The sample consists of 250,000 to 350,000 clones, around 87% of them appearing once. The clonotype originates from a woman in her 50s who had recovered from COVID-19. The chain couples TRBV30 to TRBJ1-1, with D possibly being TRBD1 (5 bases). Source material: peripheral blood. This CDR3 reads CAWSSWGGLMNTEAFF. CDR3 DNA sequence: TGTGCCTGGAGTTCGTGGGGGGGTTTAATGAACACTGAAGCTTTCTTT.